This is a list of T cell receptor beta chains from one sample in a study of OX40 agonist ivuxolimab in advanced cancers. The protocol was immunoSEQ multiplex PCR, while the TCRdb copy is restricted to in-frame clones and leaves out a portion. The top ten hold 0.83% of the sample, which has tens of thousands of clones, 85% seen once. Sequenced here: CD4+ or CD8+ T cells sorted from blood, sampled in a trial of the OX40 agonist ivuxolimab. These receptors came from an adult with an advanced solid tumor such as melanoma, head and neck, liver or kidney cancer. Each CDR3 is given with its conserved first and last residue. D genes are given only for firm matches. Not all rows give a size; the values are once, few, many and, for expanded clones, a class.

NA	TRBJ2-7	NA	TRBV19	CASSPRFTYEQYF	TGTGCCAGTAGCCCTAGATTCACCTACGAGCAGTACTTC
NA	TRBJ1-2	few	TRBV27	CASSFKGGNYGYTF	TGTGCCAGCAGTTTTAAGGGGGGAAACTATGGCTACACCTTC
TRBD1	TRBJ1-5	NA	TRBV19	CASTGTGVSNQPQHF	TGTGCCAGTACCGGGACAGGGGTGAGCAATCAGCCCCAGCATTTT
TRBD1	TRBJ2-7	NA	TRBV29-1	CSVVQGAYEQYF	TGCAGCGTTGTACAGGGGGCTTACGAGCAGTACTTC
TRBD1	TRBJ1-2	NA	TRBV11-3	CASSTRDRGRDGYTF	TGTGCCAGCAGCACCCGGGACAGGGGGCGTGATGGCTACACCTTC
TRBD2	TRBJ2-3	NA	TRBV7-8	CASSSGTSGGLTDTQYF	TGTGCCAGCAGCTCCGGGACTAGCGGGGGGTTAACAGATACGCAGTATTTT
TRBD1	TRBJ2-3	NA	TRBV19	CASREGQGSTDTQYF	TGTGCCAGTAGGGAGGGACAGGGGAGCACAGATACGCAGTATTTT
NA	TRBJ2-7	NA	TRBV5-4	CASSFASYEQYF	TGTGCCAGCAGCTTCGCGTCCTACGAGCAGTACTTC
NA	TRBJ1-4	once	TRBV4-1	CASSRDGGAALNEKLFF	TGCGCCAGCAGCCGAGACGGGGGGGCGGCCCTTAATGAAAAACTGTTTTTT
NA	TRBJ1-3	NA	TRBV2	CASSENMGRGNTIYF	TGTGCCAGCAGTGAAAATATGGGTAGGGGAAACACCATATATTTT
TRBD2	TRBJ2-7	NA	TRBV5-1	CASSLDSGGAVEQYF	TGCGCCAGCAGCTTAGATAGCGGGGGGGCCGTCGAGCAGTACTTC
TRBD2	TRBJ2-7	once	TRBV5-1	CASNPRGGLDEQYF	TGCGCCAGCAACCCCCGGGGGGGGCTCGACGAGCAGTACTTC
NA	TRBJ1-2	NA	TRBV7-9	CASSPAANYGYTF	TGTGCCAGCAGCCCCGCGGCTAACTATGGCTACACCTTC
NA	TRBJ2-3	NA	TRBV19	CASSPSGVSTDTQYF	TGTGCCAGTAGTCCTTCAGGGGTAAGCACAGATACGCAGTATTTT
TRBD1	TRBJ1-4	NA	TRBV6-5	CASRGQGWDEKLFF	TGTGCCAGCAGGGGACAGGGCTGGGACGAAAAACTGTTTTTT
TRBD1	TRBJ2-2	NA	TRBV9	CASSVGDRGATGELFF	TGTGCCAGCAGCGTAGGGGACAGGGGGGCCACCGGGGAGCTGTTTTTT
NA	TRBJ1-2	few	TRBV11-2	CASSSILSGYGYTF	TGTGCCAGCAGCTCCATCCTGTCGGGCTATGGCTACACCTTC
NA	TRBJ2-1	NA	TRBV7-2	CASSRYNNEQFF	TGTGCCAGCAGCCGATATAACAATGAGCAGTTCTTC
TRBD2	TRBJ2-1	NA	TRBV29-1	CSPGRAGRYNEQFF	TGCAGCCCGGGGAGAGCGGGGAGGTACAATGAGCAGTTCTTC
NA	TRBJ2-7	NA	TRBV13	CASSLGRSSSYEQYF	TGTGCCAGCAGCCTGGGGAGATCGAGCTCCTACGAGCAGTACTTC
NA	TRBJ2-1	NA	TRBV27	CASSPYSTGIYNEQFF	TGTGCCAGCAGCCCATACTCGACAGGAATCTACAATGAGCAGTTCTTC
NA	TRBJ1-2	NA	TRBV21-1	CASTGTALNYGYTF	TGTGCCAGCACGGGGACTGCCCTCAACTATGGCTACACCTTC
TRBD2	TRBJ2-3	NA	TRBV4-3	CASSQGLAATQYF	TGCGCCAGCAGCCAAGGACTAGCGGCTACGCAGTATTTT
TRBD2	TRBJ2-1	NA	TRBV5-4	CASSRGGGLSYNEQFF	TGTGCCAGCAGCCGCGGGGGGGGGCTTTCCTACAATGAGCAGTTCTTC
TRBD1	TRBJ2-5	NA	TRBV6-1	CASSGIGQGKGQETQYF	TGTGCCAGCAGTGGGATCGGACAGGGGAAGGGGCAAGAGACCCAGTACTTC
TRBD2	TRBJ2-5	once	TRBV28	CASSFGGGETQYF	TGTGCCAGCAGTTTCGGCGGGGGGGAGACCCAGTACTTC
NA	TRBJ1-2	few	TRBV28	CATKFWYGSYGYTF	TGTGCCACTAAGTTTTGGTACGGCAGCTATGGCTACACCTTC
TRBD2	TRBJ2-1	NA	TRBV7-2	CASSIGTSGLSYNEQFF	TGTGCCAGCAGCATCGGGACTAGCGGACTATCCTACAATGAGCAGTTCTTC
NA	TRBJ1-1	NA	TRBV18	CASSPQGEAFF	TGTGCCAGCTCGCCCCAGGGTGAAGCTTTCTTT
NA	TRBJ1-3	NA	TRBV9	CASSVGGTSGNTIYF	TGTGCCAGCAGCGTAGGGGGGACCTCTGGAAACACCATATATTTT
NA	TRBJ1-2	few	TRBV7-9	CASSGESWGYTF	TGTGCCAGCAGCGGGGAGAGTTGGGGCTACACCTTC
NA	TRBJ1-6	NA	TRBV19	CASSAPGGAHNSPLHF	TGTGCCAGTAGTGCCCCCGGGGGCGCCCATAATTCACCCCTCCACTTT
TRBD1	TRBJ2-3	once	TRBV5-1	CASSLTGVGTDTQYF	TGCGCCAGCAGCTTGACAGGGGTCGGCACAGATACGCAGTATTTT
NA	TRBJ2-7	NA	TRBV6-6	CASSSYSYEQYF	TGTGCCAGCAGTTCCTACTCCTACGAGCAGTACTTC
TRBD1	TRBJ2-7	NA	TRBV28	CASSSGQGGEQYF	TGTGCCAGCAGTTCGGGACAGGGGGGCGAGCAGTACTTC
TRBD2	TRBJ2-1	NA	TRBV5-4	CASSLTSGSSSYNEQFF	TGTGCCAGCAGCTTAACTAGCGGGAGTAGCTCCTACAATGAGCAGTTCTTC
NA	TRBJ2-2	NA	TRBV4-2	CASSQGSANTGELFF	TGTGCCAGCAGCCAAGGGAGCGCGAACACCGGGGAGCTGTTTTTT
NA	TRBJ2-7	NA	TRBV6-6	CASSGNPRYEQYF	TGTGCCAGCAGTGGGAATCCCCGGTACGAGCAGTACTTC
TRBD1	TRBJ2-7	NA	TRBV5-4	CASSPEHRGAEQYF	TGTGCCAGCAGCCCCGAGCACAGGGGGGCCGAGCAGTACTTC
TRBD1	TRBJ1-1	NA	TRBV18	CASSPLLGTANTEAFF	TGTGCCAGCTCACCACTTTTGGGGACAGCGAACACTGAAGCTTTCTTT
NA	TRBJ2-1	NA	TRBV7-2	CASSLGGQPRFF	TGTGCCAGCAGCCTTGGGGGTCAACCGCGGTTCTTC
NA	TRBJ1-1	NA	TRBV9	CASSVEWGGSTEAFF	TGTGCCAGCAGCGTAGAATGGGGTGGGAGCACTGAAGCTTTCTTT
NA	TRBJ2-3	NA	TRBV5-1	CASRLGRGPSRDTQYF	TGCGCCAGCAGACTCGGACGGGGGCCTTCTAGAGATACGCAGTATTTT
TRBD1	TRBJ1-2	few	TRBV28	CASSPGTGSAYGYTF	TGTGCCAGCAGCCCTGGGACAGGGTCGGCCTATGGCTACACCTTC
TRBD1	TRBJ1-4	NA	TRBV7-9	CASSLRTGGSDEKLFF	TGTGCCAGCAGCCTTAGGACAGGGGGCTCGGATGAAAAACTGTTTTTT
NA	TRBJ1-2	few	TRBV7-2	CASSLARDRNYGYTF	TGTGCCAGCAGCTTAGCTCGGGACCGAAACTATGGCTACACCTTC
TRBD1	TRBJ2-1	NA	TRBV6-1	CASSEGRGTAYNEQFF	TGTGCCAGCAGTGAGGGCAGGGGGACAGCCTACAATGAGCAGTTCTTC
NA	TRBJ2-5	NA	TRBV28	CASSPPQGGKETQYF	TGTGCCAGCAGTCCCCCCCAGGGGGGGAAAGAGACCCAGTACTTC
TRBD1	TRBJ1-2	NA	TRBV10-3	CAIEDREGYGYTF	TGTGCCATCGAGGACAGGGAGGGCTATGGCTACACCTTC
TRBD1	TRBJ1-2	NA	TRBV2	CASRDGSGGTGGYTF	TGTGCCAGCAGGGACGGCTCAGGGGGCACAGGTGGCTACACCTTC
NA	TRBJ2-2	once	TRBV10-1	CASSDSNTGELFF	TGCGCCAGCAGTGACAGCAACACCGGGGAGCTGTTTTTT
TRBD1	TRBJ2-7	NA	TRBV28	CASSTQTGGYEQYF	TGTGCCAGCAGTACCCAGACAGGGGGCTACGAGCAGTACTTC
NA	TRBJ2-5	few	TRBV7-2	CASSLAGETQYF	TGTGCCAGCAGCTTAGCGGGAGAGACCCAGTACTTC
TRBD2	TRBJ2-2	NA	TRBV28	CASSTGLAGGNTGELFF	TGTGCCAGCAGTACGGGACTAGCGGGGGGGAACACCGGGGAGCTGTTTTTT